One and the same sample provided the 28 T cell receptor beta chains below, sequenced in a study of T cells after yellow fever vaccination. MiXCR was run by TCRdb on the 5' RACE reads, yielding one entry per CDR3 protein. Among some 390,000 distinct CDR3 sequences listed, around 20% were seen once. Specimen: PBMCs, collected before the yellow fever booster vaccination. Source of these receptors: a man aged 18 to 30 who received the YFV17D yellow fever vaccine.

This clonotype has a handful of counts. This chain's CDR3 is CASSRGTGSSYNEQFF. The CDR3, as DNA: TGTGCCAGCAGCCGAGGAACGGGGAGCTCCTACAATGAGCAGTTCTTC. The rearrangement uses TRBV7-9 and TRBJ2-1; D might be TRBD2 (5 bases). The CDR3 is 16 amino acids. The germline gives CDR1 SEHNR, CDR2 FQNEAQ (reference sequence). The germline V and J ends were trimmed by 5 bases and 0 bases, with 14 bases remaining between them.

This clonotype was picked up a small number of times. The rearrangement joins TRBV5-1 to TRBJ2-3, with D unresolved. Trimming stripped 3 bases from V and 2 bases from J, with 7 bases between. Per the germline V gene, CDR1 is SGHRS and CDR2 is YFSETQ. The CDR3 has 13 amino acids. The CDR3 region is CASSSEATDTQYF. The CDR3 DNA follows: TGCGCCAGCAGCTCTGAAGCCACAGATACGCAGTATTTT.

This clonotype was seen repeatedly, ten times or more. CDR3 in amino acids: CASSYRAAGELFF. Written as DNA, the CDR3 is TGTGCCAGCAGTTACCGCGCGGCCGGGGAGCTGTTTTTT. The V and J genes are TRBV12-3 or TRBV12-4 and TRBJ2-2; D gene unclear. V was trimmed by 4 bases and J by 6 bases, leaving 9 bases between them. CDR3 size: 13 residues.

In its sample, this clonotype was seen a few times. The chain uses TRBV6-4 and TRBJ2-7, with D unclear. V lost 4 bases and J lost 2, with 3 bases in between. This CDR3 comprises 11 residues. CDR1 and CDR2 (germline): MRHNA, SNTAGT. CDR3 loop: CASSGPYEQYV. The CDR3 nucleotides read TGTGCCAGCAGTGGTCCCTACGAGCAGTACGTC.

This clonotype was seen at least ten times. CDR3 sequence reads: CASSPQGSGLAGGHTGELFF. The CDR3 DNA reads as TGTGCCAGCAGCCCCCAAGGGTCTGGACTAGCGGGGGGGCACACCGGGGAGCTGTTTTTT. This chain connects TRBV4-2 to TRBJ2-2, with 15 bases that match TRBD2. With 4 bases clipped from V and 3 bases from J, the junction kept 12 bases outside the gene matches. The CDR3 loop spans 20 amino acids. The germline gives CDR1 LGHNA, CDR2 YNFKEQ.

This clonotype was detected many times. The CDR3 protein is CASSLLAGEFEQFF. The CDR3 DNA sequence: TGTGCCAGCAGCTTACTAGCGGGGGAATTCGAGCAGTTCTTC. The rearrangement uses TRBV5-5 and TRBJ2-1; the match to TRBD2 covers 11 bases. CDR1 is SGHKS and CDR2 is YYEKEE in the germline V gene (reference sequence). CDR3 length equals 14 residues. After removal of 2 bases from V and 10 bases from J, the junction contained 5 bases not matched to a gene.

This chain connects TRBV20-1 to TRBJ2-4; D is unclear. V was clipped by 5 bases and J by 9 bases, with 20 bases between them. The CDR3 contains 14 residues. The V gene's germline CDR1 is DFQATT and CDR2 SNEGSKA (reference sequence). The CDR3 DNA sequence: TGCAGTGCTGCCCCTAGTACGGTTGATGGCATTCAGTACTTC. This gives the protein CSAAPSTVDGIQYF.

The sample holds a few counts of this clonotype. The chain recombines TRBV9 with TRBJ2-2; 7 positions match TRBD1. Germline V CDR1 and CDR2: SGDLS, YYNGEE. The ends lost 3 bases at V and 1 base at J; junction bases unmatched: 6. This CDR3 spans 16 amino acids. The chain's CDR3 is CASSGQQGRNTGELFF. CDR3 nucleotide sequence: TGTGCCAGCAGCGGCCAACAGGGGAGGAACACCGGGGAGCTGTTTTTT.

The V and J genes are TRBV19 and TRBJ2-5, with no clear D. The CDR3 has 14 amino acids. Trimming took 5 bases from V and 4 from J, leaving 14 bases between them. CDR1 is LNHDA and CDR2 is SQIVND in the germline V gene (reference sequence). CDR3 protein: CASSPRTARETQYF. The CDR3 DNA sequence: TGTGCCAGTAGTCCGAGGACGGCCCGAGAGACCCAGTACTTC.

In its sample, this clonotype was seen a few times. The J gene is TRBJ2-5, the V gene TRBV5-5; D is possibly TRBD1 (7 bases). Trimming pared 0 bases from V and 3 bases from J, leaving 15 bases between. Germline CDR1 reads SGHKS; CDR2 reads YYEKEE (reference sequence). The CDR3 has 16 residues. In DNA, the CDR3 is TGTGCCAGCAGCTTGGCGGCGGGACAGATTAAAGAGACCCAGTACTTC. Protein sequence: CASSLAAGQIKETQYF.

This clonotype was recorded many times. As DNA, the CDR3 is TGCAGTGCAGGGGGGACTAGCGGTTACAATGAGCAGTTCTTC. This sequence encodes CSAGGTSGYNEQFF. This sequence joins TRBV20-1 and TRBJ2-1; 11 bases match TRBD2. Trimming removed 6 bases from V and 4 bases from J; junction bases left unmatched: 5. Germline V gives CDR1 DFQATT, CDR2 SNEGSKA (reference sequence). The CDR3 is 14 residues long.

This clonotype was seen only a few times. The chain combines TRBV12-3 or TRBV12-4 with TRBJ2-2, with D possibly called TRBD1 or TRBD2 (6 bases each). CDR3 length equals 14 residues. V lost 6 bases, J lost 6 bases, and 14 bases lay in between. Here the CDR3 reads CASRPRGGPGELFF. DNA for the CDR3: TGTGCCAGCAGGCCTCGAGGGGGGCCCGGGGAGCTGTTTTTT.

Many counts were recorded for this clonotype. The V gene is TRBV7-2, the J gene TRBJ2-3, with D perhaps matching TRBD2 (5 bases). There are 14 residues in the CDR3. Germline V gene data show CDR1 as SGHTA and CDR2 as FQGNSA. V dropped 0 bases and J dropped 2 bases, with 6 bases sitting between them. CDR3 nucleotides: TGTGCCAGCAGCTTAGCCGGGGTCACAGATACGCAGTATTTT. This codes for CASSLAGVTDTQYF.

This clonotype was seen many times. The chain combines TRBV4-1 with TRBJ2-1; perhaps D is TRBD1 or TRBD2 (5 bases each). Looked up from germline, CDR1 is MGHRA and CDR2 is YSYEKL. Trimming pared 0 bases from V and 12 bases from J, leaving 27 bases between. The CDR3 is made up of 18 amino acids. As DNA, the CDR3 is TGCGCCAGCAGCCAAGACGAGGGGATTATGACGGGCTCCAAGGGGCAGTTCTTC. Translating gives CASSQDEGIMTGSKGQFF.

Regarding this clonotype: One end of the junction varies from germline; a read error may be responsible. This chain connects TRBV12-3 or TRBV12-4 to TRBJ1-2; D is unresolved. The CDR3 contains 12 residues. CDR3 region: CASSYDKGQYFF. Written as DNA, the CDR3 is TGTGCCAGCAGCTACGATAAAGGGCAGTACTTCTTC.

V gene TRBV9 combines with J gene TRBJ1-1; D is undetermined. The CDR3 is 13 amino acids. The germline CDR1 and CDR2 sequences are SGDLS and YYNGEE. V was clipped by 3 bases and J by 1 base, with 7 bases between them. This CDR3 is CASSAPPNTEAFF. As DNA, the CDR3 is TGTGCCAGCAGCGCCCCGCCGAACACTGAAGCTTTCTTT.

This clonotype was seen only a few times. V usage is TRBV20-1 and J usage is TRBJ1-4, with TRBD1 matching 8 bases. Germline V gene lookup returns CDR1 DFQATT and CDR2 SNEGSKA (reference sequence). With V trimmed by 3 bases and J by 8 bases, 5 bases remained unmatched. CDR3 length equals 13 residues. The CDR3 loop reads CSASPTGVEKLFF. The CDR3, as DNA: TGCAGTGCTAGTCCGACAGGGGTGGAAAAACTGTTTTTT.

J is TRBJ2-7 and V is TRBV11-2; 8 bases are shared with TRBD2. This CDR3 region has 14 residues. CDR1 SGHAT and CDR2 FQNNGV come from the germline V gene. V dropped 5 bases and J dropped 2; count of bases not matched to a gene: 5. The CDR3 DNA reads TGTGCCAGCAGCATGACTAGCGTTACCTACGAGCAGTACTTC. It codes for CASSMTSVTYEQYF. The whole variable domain, remainder taken from reference TRBV11-2 and TRBJ2-7, is EAGVAQSPRYKIIEKRQSVAFWCNPISGHATLYWYQQILGQGPKLLIQFQNNGVVDDSQLPKDRFSAERLKGVDSTLKIQPAKLEDSAVYLCASSMTSVTYEQYFGPGTRLTVT.

This sequence joins TRBV29-1 and TRBJ2-5; 13 bases are a match to TRBD2. V gave up 6 bases and J gave up 2 bases; unmatched junction bases: 9. The CDR3 has 16 amino acids. CDR1 is SQVTM, CDR2 ANQGSEA, per germline. As DNA, the CDR3 is TGCAGCGTAGTAGGACTAGCGGGGGAGGTACAAGAGACCCAGTACTTC. The encoded protein is CSVVGLAGEVQETQYF.

The genes are TRBV15 and TRBJ2-3; weak D call: TRBD2 (6 bases). The germline CDR1 and CDR2 sequences are LNHNV and YYDKDF (reference sequence). V lost 0 bases to trimming and J lost 2 bases, with 12 bases between them. The CDR3 contains 16 residues. CDR3 residues: CATSRDREHHTDTQYF. The CDR3 DNA is TGTGCCACCAGCAGAGATCGGGAGCATCACACAGATACGCAGTATTTT.

This clonotype came up a few times. The chain has TRBV5-1 and TRBJ1-1; D is uncertain. Trimming shortened V by 5 bases and J by 10 bases, and 15 bases separated the two germline ends. The CDR3 totals 12 residues. Germline V gene data show CDR1 as SGHRS and CDR2 as YFSETQ. This CDR3 reads CASSFSSGPAFF. CDR3 nucleotide sequence: TGCGCCAGCAGTTTTTCCTCCGGGCCAGCTTTCTTT.

In this sample, this clonotype turned up many times. The chain couples TRBV6-5 to TRBJ1-2; 8 bases line up with TRBD1. The germline V gene encodes CDR1 MNHEY and CDR2 SVGAGI. V lost 2 bases, J lost 0 bases, and 8 bases stayed unmatched. The CDR3 totals 17 residues. The CDR3: CASSYKRDRQANYGYTF. The DNA for the CDR3 is TGTGCCAGCAGTTACAAAAGGGACAGGCAAGCTAACTATGGCTACACCTTC.

The chain combines TRBV9 with TRBJ2-3; 7 nucleotides agree with TRBD1. Germline V gene data show CDR1 as SGDLS and CDR2 as YYNGEE. Germline trimming cut 7 bases from V and 1 base from J; bases unmatched to any gene: 9. The CDR3 has 15 amino acids. This chain's CDR3 is CASAPRGYGTDTQYF. CDR3 in DNA: TGTGCCAGCGCCCCCAGGGGGTACGGCACAGATACGCAGTATTTT.

This chain joins TRBV4-1 and TRBJ1-2; 9 bases are a match to TRBD1. Germline-derived CDR1 and CDR2 are MGHRA and YSYEKL. This CDR3 spans 15 amino acids. Losses at the gene ends were 4 bases for V and 6 bases for J; bases not matched to a gene: 9. CDR3 sequence: CASSPLGQGTDGYTF. The CDR3 DNA reads TGCGCCAGCAGCCCCCTCGGACAGGGGACGGATGGCTACACCTTC.

In this sample, this clonotype turned up many times. The CDR3 nucleotides are TGTGCCATCAGTGTGGGGATCACCTACAATGAGCAGTTCTTC. Amino acids: CAISVGITYNEQFF. The V call is TRBV10-3, the J call TRBJ2-1; D unclear. Germline V gives CDR1 ENHRY, CDR2 SYGVKD. With 4 bases removed from V and 2 bases from J, the gap between germline ends came to 9 bases. This CDR3 region has 14 residues.

Here the CDR3 DNA reads TGCAGTGCATACGCCGCGGGACAGGGGGACGAAAAACTGTTTTTT. It codes for CSAYAAGQGDEKLFF. The chain couples TRBV20-1 to TRBJ1-4; 11 nucleotides match TRBD1. The CDR3 length is 15 residues. CDR1 DFQATT and CDR2 SNEGSKA come from the germline V gene (reference sequence). V lost 6 bases and J lost 8; bases outside the gene matches: 11.

This sequence joins TRBV4-3 and TRBJ1-4; D unclear. The CDR3 consists of 15 residues. V was shortened by 4 bases and J by 2 bases, with 11 bases between the two germline ends. Germline assignment: CDR1 LGHNA and CDR2 YSLEER. The CDR3 region has the DNA TGCGCCAGCAGCCCCGTGTTGGCTACTAATGAAAAACTGTTTTTT. Translation gives CASSPVLATNEKLFF.

The chain has TRBV20-1 and TRBJ2-7; the D call may be TRBD1 or TRBD2 (5 bases each). Germline CDR1 reads DFQATT; CDR2 reads SNEGSKA (reference sequence). There are 15 residues in the CDR3. Deletions cut 5 bases from V and 0 bases from J, with 17 bases between. Here the CDR3 reads CSAPLGVFSSYEQYF. DNA of the CDR3: TGCAGTGCTCCCTTGGGGGTTTTTAGCTCCTACGAGCAGTACTTC.